Listed below are T cell receptor beta chains from one sample, sequenced in a study of T-cell reconstitution after alpha-beta-depleted transplantation in children. TCRdb itself ran the PCR reads through MiXCR, one entry per CDR3 protein. In the table there are more than 400,000 distinct CDR3 sequences, around 10% of which are singletons. The sequencing used PBMCs, mostly from graft donor cells, collected 180 days after TCRalphabeta/CD19-depleted stem cell transplant. The receptors were sampled from a female patient aged 2-9 years who had a stem cell transplant for aplastic anemia, so the T cells may come from the graft donor. CDR3s leave out the opening cysteine and the closing phenylalanine or tryptophan. Size is omitted from some rows. Given values are once, few, many or a class for expanded clones.

>TRBV5-6|NA|TRBJ2-3
ASSLERGRTDTQY
>TRBV15|NA|TRBJ1-1
ATSRDRGGAQMAF
>TRBV4-3|NA|TRBJ1-2
ASSQGDGYT
>TRBV25-1|few|TRBJ2-7
ASGSQGTGDYEQY
>TRBV6-2/TRBV6-3|NA|TRBJ2-1
ASSYISGTSENDEQF
>TRBV29-1|many|TRBJ2-1
SAGLVHNEQF
>TRBV29-1|many|TRBJ2-1
SAEDLRNNEQF
>TRBV4-1|few|TRBJ2-5
ASSQGQGVEETQY
>TRBV21-1|many|TRBJ2-5
ASSKAGTPTEYQETQY
>TRBV7-6|NA|TRBJ2-1
ASRLASGTTITYNEQF
>TRBV12-3/TRBV12-4|many|TRBJ1-1
ASSFEGRGTEAF
>TRBV27|few|TRBJ2-6
ASSLVGVSGANVLT
>TRBV29-1|NA|TRBJ1-1
SVVEGAFTEAF
>TRBV5-6|NA|TRBJ2-5
ATSTLSRDAKWIQETQY
>TRBV6-1|few|TRBJ2-7
ASSPPGRELGEQY
>TRBV10-3|NA|TRBJ2-3
AISDVRYRDSTDTQY
>TRBV20-1|few|TRBJ2-1
SAPQAGAYNEQF
>TRBV9|NA|TRBJ1-1
ASSVTTGDTEAF
>TRBV3-1|few|TRBJ2-1
ASSHPELAPYNEQF
>TRBV7-2|many|TRBJ1-1
ASSLGSGGAF
>TRBV15|few|TRBJ2-5
ATSRGNGPEAQY
>TRBV28|NA|TRBJ2-3
ASSLAPWGAYTDTQY
>TRBV29-1|NA|TRBJ1-1
SVQPGQGTNTEAF
>TRBV29-1|few|TRBJ1-2
SVGIGPYGYT
>TRBV18|few|TRBJ2-2
ASSPWTENTGELF
>TRBV25-1|NA|TRBJ1-1
ASSQGASTEAF
>TRBV30|once|TRBJ1-1
AWSVIRGDTEAF
>TRBV12-3/TRBV12-4|few|TRBJ2-2
ASSADRSSGELF